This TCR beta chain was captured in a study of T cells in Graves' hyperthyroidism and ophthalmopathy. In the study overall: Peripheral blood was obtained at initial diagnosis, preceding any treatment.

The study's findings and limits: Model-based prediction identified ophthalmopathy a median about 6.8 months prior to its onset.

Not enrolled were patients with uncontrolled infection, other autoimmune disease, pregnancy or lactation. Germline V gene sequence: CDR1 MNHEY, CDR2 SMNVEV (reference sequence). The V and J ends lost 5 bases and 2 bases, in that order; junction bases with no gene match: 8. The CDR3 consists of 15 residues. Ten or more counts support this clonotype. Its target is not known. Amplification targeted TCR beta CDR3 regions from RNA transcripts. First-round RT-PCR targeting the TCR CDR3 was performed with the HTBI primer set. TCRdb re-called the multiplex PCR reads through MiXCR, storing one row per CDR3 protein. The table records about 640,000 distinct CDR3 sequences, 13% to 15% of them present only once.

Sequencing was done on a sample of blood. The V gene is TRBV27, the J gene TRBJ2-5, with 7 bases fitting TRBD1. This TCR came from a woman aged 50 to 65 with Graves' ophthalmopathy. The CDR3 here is CASSPYSGQQETQYF. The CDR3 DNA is TGTGCCAGCAGTCCTTACTCGGGACAGCAAGAGACCCAGTACTTC.